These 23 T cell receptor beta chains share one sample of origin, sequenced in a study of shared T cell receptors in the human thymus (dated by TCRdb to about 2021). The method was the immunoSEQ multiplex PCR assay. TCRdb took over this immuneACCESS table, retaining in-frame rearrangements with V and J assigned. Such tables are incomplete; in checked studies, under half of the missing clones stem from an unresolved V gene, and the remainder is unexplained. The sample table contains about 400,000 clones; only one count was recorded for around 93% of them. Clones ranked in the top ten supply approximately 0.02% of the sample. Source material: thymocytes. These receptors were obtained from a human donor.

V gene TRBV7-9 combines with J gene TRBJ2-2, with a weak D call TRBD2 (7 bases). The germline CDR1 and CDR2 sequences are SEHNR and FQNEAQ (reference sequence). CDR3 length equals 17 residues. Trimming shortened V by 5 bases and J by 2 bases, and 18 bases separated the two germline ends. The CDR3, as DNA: TGTGCCAGCAGCCGAGTAGGGGGAGGGGAAAACACCGGGGAGCTGTTTTTT. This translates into CASSRVGGGENTGELFF. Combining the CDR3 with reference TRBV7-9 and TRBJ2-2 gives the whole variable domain DTGVSQNPRHKITKRGQNVTFRCDPISEHNRLYWYRQTLGQGPEFLTYFQNEAQLEKSRLLSDRFSAERPKGSFSTLEIQRTEQGDSAMYLCASSRVGGGENTGELFFGEGSRLTVL.

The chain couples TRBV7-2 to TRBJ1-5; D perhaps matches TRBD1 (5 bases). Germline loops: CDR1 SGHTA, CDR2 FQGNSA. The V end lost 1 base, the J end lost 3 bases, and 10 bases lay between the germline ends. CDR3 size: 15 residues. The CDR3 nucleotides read TGTGCCAGCAGCTTAGTCGACAGAGACAATCAGCCCCAGCATTTT. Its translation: CASSLVDRDNQPQHF.

The CDR3 reads CAARGRGSYNEQFF. The CDR3 DNA sequence: TGTGCCGCCAGGGGACGGGGCTCCTACAATGAGCAGTTCTTC. This chain joins TRBV19 and TRBJ2-1; D is possibly TRBD1 (6 bases). There are 14 residues in the CDR3. The germline V gene has CDR1 LNHDA and CDR2 SQIVND (reference sequence). Trimming removed 11 bases from V and 0 bases from J, with 14 bases in between.

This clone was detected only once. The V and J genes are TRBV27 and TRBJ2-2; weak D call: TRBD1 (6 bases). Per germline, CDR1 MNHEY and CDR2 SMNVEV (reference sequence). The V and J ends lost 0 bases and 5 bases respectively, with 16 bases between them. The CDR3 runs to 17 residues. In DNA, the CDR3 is TGTGCCAGCAGTTTATCGCAACCGGGACAAACAACCGGGGAGCTGTTTTTT. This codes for CASSLSQPGQTTGELFF.

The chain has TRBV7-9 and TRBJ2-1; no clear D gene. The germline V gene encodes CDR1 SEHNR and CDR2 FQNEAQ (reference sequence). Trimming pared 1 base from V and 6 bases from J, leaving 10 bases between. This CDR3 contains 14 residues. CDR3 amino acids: CASSLVRRSNEQFF. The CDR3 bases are TGTGCCAGCAGCTTAGTCCGGCGGTCCAATGAGCAGTTCTTC. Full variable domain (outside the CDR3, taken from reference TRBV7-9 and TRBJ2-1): DTGVSQNPRHKITKRGQNVTFRCDPISEHNRLYWYRQTLGQGPEFLTYFQNEAQLEKSRLLSDRFSAERPKGSFSTLEIQRTEQGDSAMYLCASSLVRRSNEQFFGPGTRLTVL.

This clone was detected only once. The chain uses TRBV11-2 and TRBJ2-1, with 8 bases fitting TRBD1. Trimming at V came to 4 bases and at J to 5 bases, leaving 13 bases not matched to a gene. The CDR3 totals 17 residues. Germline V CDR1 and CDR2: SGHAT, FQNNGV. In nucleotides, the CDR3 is TGTGCCAGCAGCTCAGATCCAGGGGGCAGGGCTCACAATGAGCAGTTCTTC. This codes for CASSSDPGGRAHNEQFF.

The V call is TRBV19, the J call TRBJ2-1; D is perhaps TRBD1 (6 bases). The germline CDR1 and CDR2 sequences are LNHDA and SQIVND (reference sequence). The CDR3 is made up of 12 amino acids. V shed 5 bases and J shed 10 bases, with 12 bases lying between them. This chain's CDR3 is CASSLGGGEQFF. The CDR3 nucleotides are TGTGCCAGTAGTCTAGGGGGTGGCGAGCAGTTCTTC.

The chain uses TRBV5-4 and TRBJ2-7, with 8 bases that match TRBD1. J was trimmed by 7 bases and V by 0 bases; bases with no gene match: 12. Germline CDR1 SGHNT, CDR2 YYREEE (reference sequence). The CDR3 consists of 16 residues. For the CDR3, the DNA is TGTGCCAGCAGCTTGGATAGGGACAGGTCAAGTTGGGAGCAGTACTTC. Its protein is CASSLDRDRSSWEQYF.

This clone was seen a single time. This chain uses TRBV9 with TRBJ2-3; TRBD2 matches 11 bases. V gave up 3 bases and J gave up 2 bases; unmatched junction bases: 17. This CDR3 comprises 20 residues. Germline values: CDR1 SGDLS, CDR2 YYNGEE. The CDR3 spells CASSAGTSGPQGLHTDTQYF. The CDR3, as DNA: TGTGCCAGCAGCGCCGGGACTAGCGGCCCCCAAGGGTTGCACACAGATACGCAGTATTTT.

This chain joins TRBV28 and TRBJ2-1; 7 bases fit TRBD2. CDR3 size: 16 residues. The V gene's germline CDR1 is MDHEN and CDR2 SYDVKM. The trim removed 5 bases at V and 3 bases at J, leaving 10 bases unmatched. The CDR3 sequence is CASSPTLAEHYNEQFF. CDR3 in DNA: TGTGCCAGCAGTCCGACCCTAGCGGAGCACTACAATGAGCAGTTCTTC.

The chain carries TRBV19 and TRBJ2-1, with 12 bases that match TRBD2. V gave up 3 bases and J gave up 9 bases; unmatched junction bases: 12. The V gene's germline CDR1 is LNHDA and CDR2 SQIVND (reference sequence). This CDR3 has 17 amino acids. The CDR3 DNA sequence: TGTGCCAGTAGTATGGGGCCCCTAGCGGGAGGGCCGAGTGAGCAGTTCTTC. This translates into CASSMGPLAGGPSEQFF.

The CDR3 protein is CASSPPPGAKNIQYF. DNA for the CDR3: TGTGCCAGTAGTCCCCCGCCCGGGGCCAAAAACATTCAGTACTTC. The chain is built from TRBV19 and TRBJ2-4; D is unresolved. V lost 5 bases to trimming and J lost 1 base, with 12 bases between them. Germline values: CDR1 LNHDA, CDR2 SQIVND (reference sequence). The CDR3 contains 15 residues. The full variable domain, its missing parts supplied by reference TRBV19 and TRBJ2-4, is DGGITQSPKYLFRKEGQNVTLSCEQNLNHDAMYWYRQDPGQGLRLIYYSQIVNDFQKGDIAEGYSVSREKKESFPLTVTSAQKNPTAFYLCASSPPPGAKNIQYFGAGTRLSVL.

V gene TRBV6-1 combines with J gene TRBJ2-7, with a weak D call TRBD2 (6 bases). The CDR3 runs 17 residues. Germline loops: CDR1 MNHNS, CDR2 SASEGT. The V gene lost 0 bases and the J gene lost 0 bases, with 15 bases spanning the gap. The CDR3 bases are TGTGCCAGCAGTGAAGCTCCCAGCGGGCTCTTCTCCTACGAGCAGTACTTC. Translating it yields CASSEAPSGLFSYEQYF.

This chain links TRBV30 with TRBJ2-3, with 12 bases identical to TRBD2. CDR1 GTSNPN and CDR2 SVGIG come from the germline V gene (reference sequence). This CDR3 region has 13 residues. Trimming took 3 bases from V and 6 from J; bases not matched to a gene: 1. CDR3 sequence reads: CAWRGTSGDTQYF. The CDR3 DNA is TGTGCCTGGAGGGGGACTAGCGGGGATACGCAGTATTTT.

The CDR3 region is CASSAKPTYLESYEQYF. CDR3 DNA: TGTGCCAGCAGCGCCAAACCGACGTATTTGGAGTCCTACGAGCAGTACTTC. The chain carries TRBV7-2 and TRBJ2-7, with D unclear. The germline gives CDR1 SGHTA, CDR2 FQGNSA. This CDR3 contains 17 residues. Deletions cut 5 bases from V and 1 base from J, with 21 bases between.

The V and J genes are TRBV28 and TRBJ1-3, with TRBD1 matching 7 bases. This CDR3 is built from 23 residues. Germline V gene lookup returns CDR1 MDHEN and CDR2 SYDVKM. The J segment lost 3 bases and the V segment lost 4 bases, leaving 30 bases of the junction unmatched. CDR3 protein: CASSWGHTGEPPPTAAGGNTIYF. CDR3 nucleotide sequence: TGTGCCAGCAGTTGGGGGCACACAGGGGAACCTCCACCGACTGCGGCGGGTGGAAACACCATATATTTT.

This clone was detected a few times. The CDR3 DNA sequence: TGCGCCAGCAGTGAGGGTGTAGCGGAGTACAATGAGCAGTTCTTC. This translates into CASSEGVAEYNEQFF. This chain links TRBV10-1 with TRBJ2-1, with D perhaps TRBD2 (6 bases). V lost 2 bases, J lost 4 bases, and 12 bases lay in between. The CDR3 is 15 residues long. Per the germline V gene, CDR1 is WNHNN and CDR2 is SYGVQD (reference sequence).

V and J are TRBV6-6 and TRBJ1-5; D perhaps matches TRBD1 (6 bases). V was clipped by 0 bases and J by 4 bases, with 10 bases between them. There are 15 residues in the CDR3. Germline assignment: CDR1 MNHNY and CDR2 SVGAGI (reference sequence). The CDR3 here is CASSYSTGPNQPQHF. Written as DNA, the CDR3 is TGTGCCAGCAGTTACTCGACAGGTCCGAATCAGCCCCAGCATTTT.

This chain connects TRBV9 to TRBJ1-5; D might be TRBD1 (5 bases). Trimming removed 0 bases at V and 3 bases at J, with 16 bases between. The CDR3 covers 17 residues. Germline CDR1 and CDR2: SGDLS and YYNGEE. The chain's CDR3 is CASSVGVSRGVNQPQHF. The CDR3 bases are TGTGCCAGCAGCGTAGGAGTCTCCCGGGGGGTCAATCAGCCCCAGCATTTT. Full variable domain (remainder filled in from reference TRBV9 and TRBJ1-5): DSGVTQTPKHLITATGQRVTLRCSPRSGDLSVYWYQQSLDQGLQFLIQYYNGEERAKGNILERFSAQQFPDLHSELNLSSLELGDSALYFCASSVGVSRGVNQPQHFGDGTRLSIL.

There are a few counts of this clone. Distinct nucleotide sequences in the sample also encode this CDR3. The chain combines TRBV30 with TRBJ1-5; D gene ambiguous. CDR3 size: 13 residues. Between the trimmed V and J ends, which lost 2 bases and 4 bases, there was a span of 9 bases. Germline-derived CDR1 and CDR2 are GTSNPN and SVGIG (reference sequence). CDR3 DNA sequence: TGTGCCTGGAGTCTCGATTCAAATCAGCCCCAGCATTTT. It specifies CAWSLDSNQPQHF.

CDR3 sequence reads: CASSLAGGARTGELFF. The CDR3 DNA reads TGTGCCAGCAGCTTGGCGGGGGGCGCAAGAACCGGGGAGCTGTTTTTT. The chain recombines TRBV5-5 with TRBJ2-2; the D gene is possibly TRBD2 (7 bases). CDR1 and CDR2 (germline): SGHKS, YYEKEE (reference sequence). The germline V and J ends were trimmed by 0 bases and 5 bases, with 14 bases remaining between them. This CDR3 has 16 residues.

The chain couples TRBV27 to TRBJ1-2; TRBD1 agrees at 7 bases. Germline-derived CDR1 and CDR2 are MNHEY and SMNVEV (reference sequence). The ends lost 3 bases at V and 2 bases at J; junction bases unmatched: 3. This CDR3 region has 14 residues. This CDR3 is CASSFGQANYGYTF. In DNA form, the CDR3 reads TGTGCCAGCAGTTTCGGACAGGCAAACTATGGCTACACCTTC.

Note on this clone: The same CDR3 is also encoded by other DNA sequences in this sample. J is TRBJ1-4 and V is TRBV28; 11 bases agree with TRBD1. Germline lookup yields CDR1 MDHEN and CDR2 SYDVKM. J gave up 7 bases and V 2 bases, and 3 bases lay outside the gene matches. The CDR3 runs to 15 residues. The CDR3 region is CASSLGTGGGEKLFF. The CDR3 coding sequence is TGTGCCAGCAGTTTAGGGACAGGGGGTGGTGAAAAACTGTTTTTT. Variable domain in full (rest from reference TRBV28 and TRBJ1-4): DVKVTQSSRYLVKRTGEKVFLECVQDMDHENMFWYRQDPGLGLRLIYFSYDVKMKEKGDIPEGYSVSREKKERFSLILESASTNQTSMYLCASSLGTGGGEKLFFGSGTQLSVL.